This TCR beta chain was observed in a study of blood T cell repertoires in COVID-19. The CDR3 loop spans 12 amino acids. Germline loops: CDR1 SGHTA, CDR2 FQGNSA. The V segment lost 3 bases and the J segment 13 bases; nucleotides outside the gene matches: 4. Original processing notes: The assay estimated nucleated cells by amplifying reference gene primers. Sequencing used immunoSEQ multiplex PCR; TCRdb keeps in-frame clones, though not all of them. The D gene and trimming were derived from the DNA, and the V and J assignments and clone size from that table. The table lists some 62,000 clones, roughly 80% of them singletons.

Sample: peripheral blood. The gene calls are TRBV7-2 and TRBJ2-5, with 11 bases aligning to TRBD2. This sequence was found in a man in his 60s with acute or convalescent COVID-19. DNA of the CDR3: TGTGCCAGCAGCTTGGCAGGGACTAGCGGGTACTTC. This encodes CASSLAGTSGYF.